This T cell receptor beta chain was found in a study of molecular identifiers for immune sequencing clone quantification. On the study more broadly: RNA from around 18,000 or 91,000 naive CD8 cells was split five ways in replicates, with four sequenced. Notes on the study in general: One cell's worth of spiked Jurkat TCR RNA was reportedly detectable among approximately 990,000 naive cells. Shared barcodes on identical TCR molecules could underestimate the sizes of highly expanded clones.

Between the trimmed V and J ends, which lost 4 bases and 4 bases, there was a span of 7 bases. Germline V lookup: CDR1 SGDLS, CDR2 YYNGEE. The CDR3 contains 12 residues. TCRdb passed the PCR reads through MiXCR, listing each CDR3 protein once. The sample shows more than 450,000 distinct CDR3 sequences, around a fifth of them seen only once. With regard to this clonotype: The antigen is undetermined.

Researchers sorted naive CD8 T cells as cells that were CD8+CD4-CCR7+CD45RA+. The chain couples TRBV9 to TRBJ2-3; D gene unclear. Sequencing input: naive CD8+ T cells from blood, with Jurkat cell RNA spiked in. Subset noted: FACS-sorted CD8+CD4-CCR7+CD45RA+ naive T cells. The TCR sequence derives from a human donor in good health. Some libraries in this study had Jurkat cell RNA spiked in. The CDR3 DNA sequence: TGTGCCAGCAGCAACTACCCAGATACGCAGTATTTT. Protein: CASSNYPDTQYF.